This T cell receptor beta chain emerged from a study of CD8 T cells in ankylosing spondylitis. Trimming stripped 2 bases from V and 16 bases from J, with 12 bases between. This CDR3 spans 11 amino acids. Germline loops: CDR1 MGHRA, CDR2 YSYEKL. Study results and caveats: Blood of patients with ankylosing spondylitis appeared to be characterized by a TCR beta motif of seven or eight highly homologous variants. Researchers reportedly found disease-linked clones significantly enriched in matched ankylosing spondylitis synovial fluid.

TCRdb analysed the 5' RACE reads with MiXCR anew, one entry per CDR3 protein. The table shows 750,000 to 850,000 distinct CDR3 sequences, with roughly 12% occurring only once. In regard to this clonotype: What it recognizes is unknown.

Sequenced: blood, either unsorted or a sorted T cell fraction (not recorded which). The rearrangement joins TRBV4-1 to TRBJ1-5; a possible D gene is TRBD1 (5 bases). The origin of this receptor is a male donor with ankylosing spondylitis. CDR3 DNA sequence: TGCGCCAGCAGCCAAAACGGGGGTGGACATTTT. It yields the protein CASSQNGGGHF.